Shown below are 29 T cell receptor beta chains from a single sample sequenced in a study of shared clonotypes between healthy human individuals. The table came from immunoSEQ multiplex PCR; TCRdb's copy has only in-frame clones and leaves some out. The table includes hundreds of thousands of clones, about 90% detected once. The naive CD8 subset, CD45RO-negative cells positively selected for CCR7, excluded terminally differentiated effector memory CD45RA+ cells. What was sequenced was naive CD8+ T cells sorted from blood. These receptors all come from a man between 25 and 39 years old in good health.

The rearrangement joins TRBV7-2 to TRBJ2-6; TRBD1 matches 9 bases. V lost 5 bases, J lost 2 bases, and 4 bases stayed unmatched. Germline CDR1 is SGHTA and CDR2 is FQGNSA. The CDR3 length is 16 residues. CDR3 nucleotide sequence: TGTGCCAGCAGCCCCCGGACAGGGGCTGGGGCCAACGTCCTGACTTTC. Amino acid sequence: CASSPRTGAGANVLTF.

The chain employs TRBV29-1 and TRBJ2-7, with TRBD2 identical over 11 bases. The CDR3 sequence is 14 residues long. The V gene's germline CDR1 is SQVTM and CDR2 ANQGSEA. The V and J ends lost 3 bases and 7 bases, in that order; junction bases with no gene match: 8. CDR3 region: CSVDITASGREQYF. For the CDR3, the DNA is TGCAGCGTTGACATTACGGCTAGCGGGAGGGAGCAGTACTTC.

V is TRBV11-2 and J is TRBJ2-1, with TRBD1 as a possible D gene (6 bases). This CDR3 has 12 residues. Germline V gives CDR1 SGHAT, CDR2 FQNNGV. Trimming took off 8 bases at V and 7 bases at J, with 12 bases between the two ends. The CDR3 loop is CASSTGTNEQFF. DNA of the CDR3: TGTGCCAGCTCGACCGGGACAAATGAGCAGTTCTTC.

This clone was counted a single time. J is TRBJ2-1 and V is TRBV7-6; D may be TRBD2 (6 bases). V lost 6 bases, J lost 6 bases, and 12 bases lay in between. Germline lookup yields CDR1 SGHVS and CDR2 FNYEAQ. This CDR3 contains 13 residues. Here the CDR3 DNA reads TGTGCCAGCAGTCCGGGACTGTCCAATGAGCAGTTCTTC. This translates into CASSPGLSNEQFF.

DNA of the CDR3: TGTGCCAGTAGTAATGGTTTCTACGAGCAGTACTTC. It specifies CASSNGFYEQYF. This chain uses TRBV19 with TRBJ2-7; no reliable D call. Looked up from germline, CDR1 is LNHDA and CDR2 is SQIVND (reference sequence). V was clipped by 4 bases and J by 3 bases, with 7 bases between them. CDR3 length equals 12 residues.

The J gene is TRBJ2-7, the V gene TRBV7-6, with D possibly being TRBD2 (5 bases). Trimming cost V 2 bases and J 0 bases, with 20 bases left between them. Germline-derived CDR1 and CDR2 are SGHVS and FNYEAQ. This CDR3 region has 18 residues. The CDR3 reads CASSLLPGKGSDSYEQYF. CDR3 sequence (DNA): TGTGCCAGCAGCTTACTTCCGGGGAAGGGCTCCGACTCCTACGAGCAGTACTTC.

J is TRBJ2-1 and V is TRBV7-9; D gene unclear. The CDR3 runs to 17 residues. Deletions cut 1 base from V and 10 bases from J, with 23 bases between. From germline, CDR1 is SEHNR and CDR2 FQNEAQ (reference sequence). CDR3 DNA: TGTGCCAGCAGCTTAGGTTCTGGAGCGCCCCCCCTCAGGGAGCAGTTCTTC. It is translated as CASSLGSGAPPLREQFF.

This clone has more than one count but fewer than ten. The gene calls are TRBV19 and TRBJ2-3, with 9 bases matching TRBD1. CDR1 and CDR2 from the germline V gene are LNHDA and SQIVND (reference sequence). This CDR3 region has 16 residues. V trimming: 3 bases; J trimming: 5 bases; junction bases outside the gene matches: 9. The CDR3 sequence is CASSIWTGAGGDTQYF. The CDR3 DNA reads TGTGCCAGTAGTATCTGGACAGGGGCCGGTGGAGATACGCAGTATTTT.

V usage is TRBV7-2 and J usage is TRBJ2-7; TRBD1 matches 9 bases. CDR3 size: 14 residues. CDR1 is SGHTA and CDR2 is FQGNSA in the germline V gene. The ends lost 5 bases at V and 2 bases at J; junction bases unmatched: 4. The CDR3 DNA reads TGTGCCAGCAGCCCACAGGGGGCGGCCTACGAGCAGTACTTC. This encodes CASSPQGAAYEQYF. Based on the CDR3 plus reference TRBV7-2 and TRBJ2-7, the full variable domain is GAGVSQSPSNKVTEKGKDVELRCDPISGHTALYWYRQSLGQGLEFLIYFQGNSAPDKSGLPSDRFSAERTGGSVSTLTIQRTQQEDSAVYLCASSPQGAAYEQYFGPGTRLTVT.

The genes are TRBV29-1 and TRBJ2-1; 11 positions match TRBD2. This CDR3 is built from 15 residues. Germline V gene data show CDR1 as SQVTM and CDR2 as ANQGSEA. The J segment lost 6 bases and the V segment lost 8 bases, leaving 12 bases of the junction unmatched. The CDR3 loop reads CSWFIAGGPLNEQFF. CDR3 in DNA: TGCAGCTGGTTCATAGCGGGAGGGCCTCTCAATGAGCAGTTCTTC.

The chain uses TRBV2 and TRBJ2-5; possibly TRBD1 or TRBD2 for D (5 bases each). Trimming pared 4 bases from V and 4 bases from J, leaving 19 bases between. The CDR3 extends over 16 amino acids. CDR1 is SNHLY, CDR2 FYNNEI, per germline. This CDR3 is CASSGLPRGRAETQYF. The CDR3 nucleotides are TGTGCCAGCAGTGGGCTCCCGAGGGGCAGAGCAGAGACCCAGTACTTC.

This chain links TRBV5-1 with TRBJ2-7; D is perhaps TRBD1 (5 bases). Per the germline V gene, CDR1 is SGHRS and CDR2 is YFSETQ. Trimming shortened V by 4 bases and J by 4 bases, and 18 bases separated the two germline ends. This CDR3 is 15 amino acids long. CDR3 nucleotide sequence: TGCGCCAGCAGCCTAGGGGTCTCCCGGTCGTACGAGCAGTACTTC. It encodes CASSLGVSRSYEQYF.

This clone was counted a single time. The DNA of the CDR3 is TGCGCCAGCAGCCCCTCGGGACAGAGCAATCAGCCCCAGCATTTT. Protein sequence: CASSPSGQSNQPQHF. The chain employs TRBV4-1 and TRBJ1-5; 7 bases map to TRBD1. Germline V CDR1 and CDR2: MGHRA, YSYEKL. The CDR3 spans 15 residues. V trimming: 4 bases; J trimming: 1 base; junction bases outside the gene matches: 4.

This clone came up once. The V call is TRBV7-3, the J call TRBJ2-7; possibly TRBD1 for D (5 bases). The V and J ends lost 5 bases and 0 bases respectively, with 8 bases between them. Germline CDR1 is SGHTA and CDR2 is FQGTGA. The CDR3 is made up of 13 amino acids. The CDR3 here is CASSTTDSYEQYF. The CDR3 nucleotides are TGTGCCAGCAGCACGACAGACTCCTACGAGCAGTACTTC.

CDR3 amino acids: CASSLSRESYEQYF. The CDR3 region has the DNA TGTGCCAGCAGCTTATCCAGGGAGTCCTACGAGCAGTACTTC. This chain links TRBV7-9 with TRBJ2-7, with D tentatively TRBD1 or TRBD2 (5 bases each). Trimming removed 2 bases from V and 1 base from J, with 9 bases in between. Germline CDR1 SEHNR, CDR2 FQNEAQ (reference sequence). This CDR3 comprises 14 residues.

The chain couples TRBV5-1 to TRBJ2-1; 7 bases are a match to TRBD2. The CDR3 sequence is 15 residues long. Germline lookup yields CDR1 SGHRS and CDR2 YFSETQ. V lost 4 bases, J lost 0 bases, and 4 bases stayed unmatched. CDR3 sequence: CASSPGRPSYNEQFF. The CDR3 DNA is TGCGCCAGCAGCCCCGGGAGGCCCTCCTACAATGAGCAGTTCTTC.

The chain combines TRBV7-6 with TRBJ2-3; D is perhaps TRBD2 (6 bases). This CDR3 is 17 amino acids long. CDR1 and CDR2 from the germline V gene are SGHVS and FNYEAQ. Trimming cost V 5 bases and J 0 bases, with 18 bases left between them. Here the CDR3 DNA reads TGTGCCAGCAGCCCTATTAGCGGTTCTGGGAGCACAGATACGCAGTATTTT. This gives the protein CASSPISGSGSTDTQYF.

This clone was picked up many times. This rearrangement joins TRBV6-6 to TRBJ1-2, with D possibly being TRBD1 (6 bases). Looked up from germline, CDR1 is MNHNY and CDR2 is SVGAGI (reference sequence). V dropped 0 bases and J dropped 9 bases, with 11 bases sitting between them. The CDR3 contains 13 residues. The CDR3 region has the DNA TGTGCCAGCAGTTACTCGGCAGGGGATCGCTACACCTTC. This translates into CASSYSAGDRYTF.

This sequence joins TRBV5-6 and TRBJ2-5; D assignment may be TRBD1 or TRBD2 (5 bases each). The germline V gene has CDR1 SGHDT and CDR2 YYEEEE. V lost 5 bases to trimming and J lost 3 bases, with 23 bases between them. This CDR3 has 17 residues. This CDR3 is CASRSVRGEGREETQYF. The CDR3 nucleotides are TGTGCCAGCAGGTCCGTGAGGGGTGAGGGGAGAGAAGAGACCCAGTACTTC. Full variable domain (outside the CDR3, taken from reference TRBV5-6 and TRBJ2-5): DAGVTQSPTHLIKTRGQQVTLRCSPKSGHDTVSWYQQALGQGPQFIFQYYEEEERQRGNFPDRFSGHQFPNYSSELNVNALLLGDSALYLCASRSVRGEGREETQYFGPGTRLLVL.

Here the CDR3 reads CASNRWAGSTETQYF. The CDR3 coding sequence is TGTGCCAGCAACAGATGGGCAGGGAGTACGGAGACCCAGTACTTC. The gene calls are TRBV28 and TRBJ2-5; D could derive from TRBD1 or TRBD2 (5 bases each). This CDR3 comprises 15 residues. V lost 7 bases and J 5 bases, leaving 20 bases between the germline ends. Germline CDR1 reads MDHEN; CDR2 reads SYDVKM.

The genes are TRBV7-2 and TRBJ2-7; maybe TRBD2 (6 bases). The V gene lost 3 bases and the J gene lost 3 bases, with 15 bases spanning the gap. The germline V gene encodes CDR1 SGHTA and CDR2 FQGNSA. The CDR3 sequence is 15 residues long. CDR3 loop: CASSFFGTWDYEQYF. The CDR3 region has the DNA TGTGCCAGCAGCTTCTTTGGGACTTGGGACTACGAGCAGTACTTC.

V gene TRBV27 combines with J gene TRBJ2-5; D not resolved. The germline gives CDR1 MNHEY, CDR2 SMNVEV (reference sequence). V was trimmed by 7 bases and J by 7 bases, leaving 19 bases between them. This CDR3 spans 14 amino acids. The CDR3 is CASNPALGFGTQYF. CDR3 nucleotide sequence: TGTGCCAGCAACCCGGCTCTGGGTTTTGGGACCCAGTACTTC.

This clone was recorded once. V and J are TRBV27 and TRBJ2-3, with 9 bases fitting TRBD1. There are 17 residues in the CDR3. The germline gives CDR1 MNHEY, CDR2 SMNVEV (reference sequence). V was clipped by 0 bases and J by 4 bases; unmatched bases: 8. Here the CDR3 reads CASSLSPGDRDPDTQYF. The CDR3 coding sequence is TGTGCCAGCAGTTTATCCCCGGGGGACAGGGACCCAGATACGCAGTATTTT.

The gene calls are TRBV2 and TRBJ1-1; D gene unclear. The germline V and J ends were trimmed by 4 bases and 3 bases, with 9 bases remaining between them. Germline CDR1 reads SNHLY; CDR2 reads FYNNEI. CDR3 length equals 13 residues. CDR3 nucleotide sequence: TGTGCCAGCAGTGGGGCGGGGTACACTGAAGCTTTCTTT. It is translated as CASSGAGYTEAFF.

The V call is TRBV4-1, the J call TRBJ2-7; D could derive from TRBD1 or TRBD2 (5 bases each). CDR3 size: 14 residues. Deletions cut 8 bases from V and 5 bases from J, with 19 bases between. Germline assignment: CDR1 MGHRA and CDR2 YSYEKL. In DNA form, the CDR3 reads TGCGCCAGCCTAGACCCGGGGCAAGGGAACGAGCAGTACTTC. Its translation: CASLDPGQGNEQYF.

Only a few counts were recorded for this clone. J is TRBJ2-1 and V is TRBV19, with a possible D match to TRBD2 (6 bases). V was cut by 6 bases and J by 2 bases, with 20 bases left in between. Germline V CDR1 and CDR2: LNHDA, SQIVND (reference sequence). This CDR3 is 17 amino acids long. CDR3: CASSPSLGGSTYNEQFF. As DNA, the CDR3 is TGTGCCAGTAGCCCGTCCCTCGGGGGATCTACCTACAATGAGCAGTTCTTC.

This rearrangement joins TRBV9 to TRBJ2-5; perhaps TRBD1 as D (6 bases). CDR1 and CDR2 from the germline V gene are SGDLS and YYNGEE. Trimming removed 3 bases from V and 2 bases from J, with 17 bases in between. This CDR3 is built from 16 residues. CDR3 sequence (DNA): TGTGCCAGCAGCGGACCACAGGGTAGGAGGCAAGAGACCCAGTACTTC. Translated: CASSGPQGRRQETQYF.

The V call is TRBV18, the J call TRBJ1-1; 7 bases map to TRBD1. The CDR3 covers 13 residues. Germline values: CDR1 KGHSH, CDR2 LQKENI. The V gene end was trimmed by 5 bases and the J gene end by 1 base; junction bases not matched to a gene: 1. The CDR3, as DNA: TGTGCCAGCTCAGGACAGGCGAACACTGAAGCTTTCTTT. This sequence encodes CASSGQANTEAFF.

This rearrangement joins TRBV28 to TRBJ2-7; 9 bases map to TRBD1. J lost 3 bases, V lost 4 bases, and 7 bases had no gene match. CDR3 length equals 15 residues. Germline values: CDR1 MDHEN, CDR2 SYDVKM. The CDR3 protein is CASSSRTGDHYEQYF. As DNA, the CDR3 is TGTGCCAGCAGTTCGCGGACAGGGGACCACTACGAGCAGTACTTC. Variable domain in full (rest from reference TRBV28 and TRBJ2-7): DVKVTQSSRYLVKRTGEKVFLECVQDMDHENMFWYRQDPGLGLRLIYFSYDVKMKEKGDIPEGYSVSREKKERFSLILESASTNQTSMYLCASSSRTGDHYEQYFGPGTRLTVT.